This TCR beta chain originates from a study of shared clonotypes between healthy human individuals. CDR1 SGHNT and CDR2 YYREEE come from the germline V gene (reference sequence). Trimming took off 5 bases at V and 0 bases at J, with 15 bases between the two ends. This CDR3 has 15 amino acids. As concerns this clone: The antigen remains unidentified.

Original processing notes: ImmunoSEQ yielded junction-only sequences lacking quality scores, so filtering differed. Produced via immunoSEQ multiplex PCR; TCRdb's table is partial and in-frame only. That table gives V, J and clone size, and the DNA gave D and trimming. The table has around 750,000 clones, roughly 70% seen once; the top ten hold 1.7%. Overall study findings and caveats: A reduction in generation probabilities was seen for non-shared clonotypes relative to those shared by all four donors.

The chain couples TRBV5-4 to TRBJ2-7; D perhaps matches TRBD2 (5 bases). The receptor was isolated from a woman aged 30 to 39 in good health. The sample consisted of memory CD4+ T cells sorted from blood. Subset noted: CD45RA-negative fraction. The chain's CDR3 is CASRRAAGSSYEQYF. CDR3 bases: TGTGCCAGCAGGAGGGCCGCGGGTTCCTCCTACGAGCAGTACTTC.